This T cell receptor beta chain derives from a study of cytomegalovirus exposure and HLA in healthy donors. The CDR3 covers 12 residues. Per germline, CDR1 GTSNPN and CDR2 SVGIG (reference sequence). Trimming shortened V by 0 bases and J by 5 bases, and 5 bases separated the two germline ends. Remarks on this clone: Its antigen is unidentified.

Primers for the PCR totalled 60 Vbeta and 13 Jbeta. Here immunoSEQ multiplex PCR was the method, and the copy in TCRdb shows in-frame clones only, minus some. This sample has around 170,000 clones, with 81% found just once. Regarding the study as a whole: Several V segments, TRBV6-2 and TRBV6-3 among them, could not be told apart and were dropped. The authors listed about 170 TCR beta chains as cytomegalovirus-associated.

The TCR was taken from a man aged 50-59 years in good health and CMV-seronegative. The sequenced sample consisted of PBMCs. The J gene is TRBJ2-4, the V gene TRBV30, with no clear D. The CDR3 nucleotides read TGTGCCTGGAGTGTACGGGAAAACATTCAGTACTTC. Translated, it gives CAWSVRENIQYF.